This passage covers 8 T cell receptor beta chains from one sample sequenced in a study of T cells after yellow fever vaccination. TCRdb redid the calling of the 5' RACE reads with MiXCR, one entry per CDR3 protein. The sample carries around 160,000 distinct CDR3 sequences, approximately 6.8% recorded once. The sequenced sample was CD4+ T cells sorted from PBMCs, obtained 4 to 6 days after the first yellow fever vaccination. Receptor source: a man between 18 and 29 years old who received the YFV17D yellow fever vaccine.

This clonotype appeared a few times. This CDR3 is CASSSRDAGELFF. The CDR3 DNA is TGCGCCAGCAGCTCCAGGGATGCCGGGGAGCTGTTTTTT. This chain uses TRBV5-1 with TRBJ2-2; D is possibly TRBD1 (5 bases). Looked up from germline, CDR1 is SGHRS and CDR2 is YFSETQ. V was shortened by 3 bases and J by 6 bases, with 9 bases between the two germline ends. This CDR3 comprises 13 residues.

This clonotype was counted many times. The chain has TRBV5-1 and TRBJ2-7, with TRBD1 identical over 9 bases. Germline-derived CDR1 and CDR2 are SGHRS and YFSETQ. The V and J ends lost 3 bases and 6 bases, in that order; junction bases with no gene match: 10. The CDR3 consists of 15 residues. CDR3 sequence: CASSWAPGQGLEQYV. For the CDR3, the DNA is TGCGCCAGCAGCTGGGCCCCGGGACAGGGTCTCGAGCAGTACGTC.

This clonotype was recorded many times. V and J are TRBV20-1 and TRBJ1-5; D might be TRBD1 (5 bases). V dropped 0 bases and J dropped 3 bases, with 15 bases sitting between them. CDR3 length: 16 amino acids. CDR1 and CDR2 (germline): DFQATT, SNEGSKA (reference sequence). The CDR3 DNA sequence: TGCAGTGCTAGAGATGGTGGCAGGGCCTTCAATCAGCCCCAGCATTTT. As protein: CSARDGGRAFNQPQHF.

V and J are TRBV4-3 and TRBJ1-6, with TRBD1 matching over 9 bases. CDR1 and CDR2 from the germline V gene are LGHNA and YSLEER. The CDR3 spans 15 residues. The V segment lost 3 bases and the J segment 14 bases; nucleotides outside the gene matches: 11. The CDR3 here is CASSQGWDRDLTLHF. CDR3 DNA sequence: TGCGCCAGCAGCCAGGGGTGGGACAGGGACCTCACCCTCCACTTT.

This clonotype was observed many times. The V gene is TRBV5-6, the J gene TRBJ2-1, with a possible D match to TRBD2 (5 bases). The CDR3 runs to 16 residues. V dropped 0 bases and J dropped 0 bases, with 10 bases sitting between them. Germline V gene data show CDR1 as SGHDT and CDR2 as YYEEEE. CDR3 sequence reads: CASSLAIGSSYNEQFF. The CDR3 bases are TGTGCCAGCAGCTTGGCCATAGGGAGCTCCTACAATGAGCAGTTCTTC.

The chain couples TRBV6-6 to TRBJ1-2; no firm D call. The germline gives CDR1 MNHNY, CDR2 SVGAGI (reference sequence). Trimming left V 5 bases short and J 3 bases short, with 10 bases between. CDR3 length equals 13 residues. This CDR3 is CASSTPEYYGYTF. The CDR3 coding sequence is TGTGCCAGCAGTACTCCTGAATACTATGGCTACACCTTC.

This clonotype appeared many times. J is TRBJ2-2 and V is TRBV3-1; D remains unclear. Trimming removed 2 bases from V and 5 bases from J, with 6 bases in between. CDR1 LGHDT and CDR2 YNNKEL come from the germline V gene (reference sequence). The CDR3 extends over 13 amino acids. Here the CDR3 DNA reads TGTGCCAGCAGCCAATCTGTTACCGGGGAGCTGTTTTTT. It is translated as CASSQSVTGELFF.

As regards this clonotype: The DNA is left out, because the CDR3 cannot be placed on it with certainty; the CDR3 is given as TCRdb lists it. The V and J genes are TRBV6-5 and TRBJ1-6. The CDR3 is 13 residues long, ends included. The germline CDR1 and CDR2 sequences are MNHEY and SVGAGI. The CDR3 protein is CASSYTFGSPLHF.